This T cell receptor beta chain was found in a study of blood T cell repertoires in COVID-19. At the level of the study: From the United States, Italy and Spain came samples of acute and convalescent COVID-19. From T cells, B-cell-depleted T cells, or PBMCs came the material, which was cDNA or gDNA.

The V segment lost 1 base and the J segment 5 bases; nucleotides outside the gene matches: 7. Germline V lookup: CDR1 LGHNA, CDR2 YNFKEQ. The CDR3 consists of 15 residues. Original data processing: Amplification with reference gene primers provided the estimates of nucleated cell counts. Produced via immunoSEQ multiplex PCR; TCRdb's table is partial and in-frame only. Clonal size and the V and J genes are those of that table, whereas D and trimming came from the DNA. The sample contains under 200,000 clones, about nine tenths of which appear only once. The clonotype comes from a man between 45 and 60 years old with acute or convalescent COVID-19. Specimen: peripheral blood. The rearrangement joins TRBV4-2 to TRBJ1-2, with 7 bases fitting TRBD1. The DNA of the CDR3 is TGTGCCAGCAGCCAAGTTGTGACAGGGAGTTATGGCTACACCTTC. Protein sequence: CASSQVVTGSYGYTF.